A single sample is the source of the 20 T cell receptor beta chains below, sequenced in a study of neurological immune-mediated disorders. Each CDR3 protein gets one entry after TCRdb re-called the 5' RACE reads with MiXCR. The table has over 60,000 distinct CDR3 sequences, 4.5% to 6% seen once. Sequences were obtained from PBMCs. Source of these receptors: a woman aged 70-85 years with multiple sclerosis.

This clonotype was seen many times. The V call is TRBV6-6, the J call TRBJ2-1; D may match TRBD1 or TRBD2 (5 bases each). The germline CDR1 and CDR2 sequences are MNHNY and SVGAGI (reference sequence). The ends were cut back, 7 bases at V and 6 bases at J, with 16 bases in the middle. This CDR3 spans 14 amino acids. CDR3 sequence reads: CASNQGPRGNEQFF. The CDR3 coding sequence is TGTGCCAGCAACCAAGGACCGAGGGGCAATGAGCAGTTCTTC.

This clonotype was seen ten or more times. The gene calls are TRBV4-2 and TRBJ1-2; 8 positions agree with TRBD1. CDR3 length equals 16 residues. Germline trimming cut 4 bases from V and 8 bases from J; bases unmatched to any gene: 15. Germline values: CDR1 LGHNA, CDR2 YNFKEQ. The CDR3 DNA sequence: TGTGCCAGCAGCCCCGGCAGAGACAGGGGACTAGACGGCTACACCTTC. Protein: CASSPGRDRGLDGYTF.

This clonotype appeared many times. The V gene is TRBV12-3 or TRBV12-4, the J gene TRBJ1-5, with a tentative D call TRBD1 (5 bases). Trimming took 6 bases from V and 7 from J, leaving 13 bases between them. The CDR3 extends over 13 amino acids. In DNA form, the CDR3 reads TGTGCCAGCAGCCGAACACAGGACCAGCCCCAGCATTTT. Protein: CASSRTQDQPQHF.

CDR3 coding DNA: TGTGCCAGCAGCCCCGGACTATTTAGGACAGATACGCAGTATTTT. This sequence encodes CASSPGLFRTDTQYF. V is TRBV7-8 and J is TRBJ2-3; D perhaps matches TRBD2 (6 bases). With 5 bases removed from V and 3 bases from J, the gap between germline ends came to 15 bases. Germline CDR1 SGHVS, CDR2 FQNEAQ. The CDR3 runs 15 residues.

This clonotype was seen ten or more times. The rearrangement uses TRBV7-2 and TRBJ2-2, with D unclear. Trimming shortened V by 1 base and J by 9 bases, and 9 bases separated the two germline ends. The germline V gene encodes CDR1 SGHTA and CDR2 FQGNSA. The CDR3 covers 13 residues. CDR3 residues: CASSLEGFRELFF. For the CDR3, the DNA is TGTGCCAGCAGCTTAGAGGGTTTCCGGGAGCTGTTTTTT. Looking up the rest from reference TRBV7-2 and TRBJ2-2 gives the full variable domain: GAGVSQSPSNKVTEKGKDVELRCDPISGHTALYWYRQSLGQGLEFLIYFQGNSAPDKSGLPSDRFSAERTGGSVSTLTIQRTQQEDSAVYLCASSLEGFRELFFGEGSRLTVL.

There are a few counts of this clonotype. CDR3 DNA: TGTGCCAGCAGCTTACAGCAGAACACTGAAGCTTTCTTT. Residues: CASSLQQNTEAFF. The chain joins TRBV3-1 to TRBJ1-1; D is undetermined. This CDR3 comprises 13 residues. CDR1 LGHDT and CDR2 YNNKEL come from the germline V gene (reference sequence). V lost 5 bases, J lost 1 base, and 8 bases lay in between.

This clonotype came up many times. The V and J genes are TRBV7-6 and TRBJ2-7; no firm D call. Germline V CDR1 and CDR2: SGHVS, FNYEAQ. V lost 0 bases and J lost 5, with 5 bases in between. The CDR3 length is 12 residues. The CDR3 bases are TGTGCCAGCAGCTTAGCAGCCAACGAGCAGTACTTC. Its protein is CASSLAANEQYF.

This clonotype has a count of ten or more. The CDR3 sequence is CASKLKDDTEAFF. The DNA of the CDR3 is TGCGCCAGCAAGCTTAAGGATGACACTGAAGCTTTCTTT. This chain joins TRBV5-1 and TRBJ1-1; D not resolved. Trimming pared 6 bases from V and 3 bases from J, leaving 12 bases between. This CDR3 is 13 amino acids long. Germline CDR1 SGHRS, CDR2 YFSETQ.

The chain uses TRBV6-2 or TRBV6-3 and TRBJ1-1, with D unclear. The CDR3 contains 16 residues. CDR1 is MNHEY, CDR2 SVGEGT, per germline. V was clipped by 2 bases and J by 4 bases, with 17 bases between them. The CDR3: CASSYGGVLGSTEAFF. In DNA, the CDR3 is TGTGCCAGCAGTTACGGTGGGGTGCTCGGTTCCACTGAAGCTTTCTTT.

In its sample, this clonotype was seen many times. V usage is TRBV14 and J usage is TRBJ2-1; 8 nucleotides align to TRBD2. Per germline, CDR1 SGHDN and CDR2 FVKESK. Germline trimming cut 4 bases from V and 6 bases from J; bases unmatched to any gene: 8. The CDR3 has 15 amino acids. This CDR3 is CASSRGLARANEQFF. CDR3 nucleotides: TGTGCCAGCAGCCGAGGACTAGCTCGAGCCAATGAGCAGTTCTTC.

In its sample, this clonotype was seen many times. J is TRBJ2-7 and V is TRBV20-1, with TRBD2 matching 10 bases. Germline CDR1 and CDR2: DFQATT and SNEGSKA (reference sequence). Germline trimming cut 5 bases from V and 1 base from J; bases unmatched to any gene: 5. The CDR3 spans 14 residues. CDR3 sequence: CSAPGLARSYEQYF. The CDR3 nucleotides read TGCAGTGCTCCGGGACTAGCGCGATCCTACGAGCAGTACTTC.

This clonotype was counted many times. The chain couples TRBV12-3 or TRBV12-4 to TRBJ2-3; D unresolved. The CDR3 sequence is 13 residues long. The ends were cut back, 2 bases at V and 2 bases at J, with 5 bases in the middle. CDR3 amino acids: CASSLTATDTQYF. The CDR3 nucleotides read TGTGCCAGCAGTTTAACAGCCACAGATACGCAGTATTTT.

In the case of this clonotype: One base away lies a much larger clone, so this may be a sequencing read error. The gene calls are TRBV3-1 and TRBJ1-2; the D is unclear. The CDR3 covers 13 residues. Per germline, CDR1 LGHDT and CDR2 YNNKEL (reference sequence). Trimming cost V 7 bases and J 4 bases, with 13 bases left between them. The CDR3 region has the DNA TGTGCCAGCAACATGGACGGGCCCTATGGCTACACCTTC. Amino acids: CASNMDGPYGYTF.

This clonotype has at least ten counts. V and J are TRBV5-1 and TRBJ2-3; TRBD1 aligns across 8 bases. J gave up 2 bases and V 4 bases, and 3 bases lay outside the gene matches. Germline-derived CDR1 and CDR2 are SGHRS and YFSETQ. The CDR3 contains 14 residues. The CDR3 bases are TGCGCCAGCAGCGGACAGGGCACCACAGATACGCAGTATTTT. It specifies CASSGQGTTDTQYF.

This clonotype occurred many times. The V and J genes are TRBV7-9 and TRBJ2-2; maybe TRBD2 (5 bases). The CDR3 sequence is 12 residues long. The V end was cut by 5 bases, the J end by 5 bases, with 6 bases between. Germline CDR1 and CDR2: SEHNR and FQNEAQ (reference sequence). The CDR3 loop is CASSRGTGELFF. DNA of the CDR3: TGTGCCAGCAGCCGGGGAACCGGGGAGCTGTTTTTT.

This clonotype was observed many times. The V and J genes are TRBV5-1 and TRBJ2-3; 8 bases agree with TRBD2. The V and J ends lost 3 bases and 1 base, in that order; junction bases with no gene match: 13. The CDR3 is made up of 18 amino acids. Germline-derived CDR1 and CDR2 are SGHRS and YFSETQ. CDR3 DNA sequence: TGCGCCAGCAGCTCAACCTCGGCGACTAGCGCCCGCACAGATACGCAGTATTTT. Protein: CASSSTSATSARTDTQYF.

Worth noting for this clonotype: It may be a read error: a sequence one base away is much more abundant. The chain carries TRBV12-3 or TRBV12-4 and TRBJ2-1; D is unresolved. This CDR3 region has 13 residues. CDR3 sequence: CASSLGNYNELFF. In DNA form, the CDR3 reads TGTGCCAGCAGTCTGGGAAATTACAATGAGCTGTTCTTC.

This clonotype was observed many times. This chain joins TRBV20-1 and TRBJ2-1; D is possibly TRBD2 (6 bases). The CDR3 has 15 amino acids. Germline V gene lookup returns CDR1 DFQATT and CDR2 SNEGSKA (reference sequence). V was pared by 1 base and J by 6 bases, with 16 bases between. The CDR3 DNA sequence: TGCAGTGCTAGAGGAATAGCGGCTGTCGGCAATGAGCAGTTCTTC. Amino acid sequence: CSARGIAAVGNEQFF.

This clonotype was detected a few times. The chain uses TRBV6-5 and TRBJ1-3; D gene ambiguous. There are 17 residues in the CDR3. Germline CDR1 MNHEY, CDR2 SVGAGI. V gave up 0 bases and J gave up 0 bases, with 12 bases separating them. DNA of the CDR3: TGTGCCAGCAGTTACTCGAGAACAGCTCTCTCTGGAAACACCATATATTTT. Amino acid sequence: CASSYSRTALSGNTIYF.

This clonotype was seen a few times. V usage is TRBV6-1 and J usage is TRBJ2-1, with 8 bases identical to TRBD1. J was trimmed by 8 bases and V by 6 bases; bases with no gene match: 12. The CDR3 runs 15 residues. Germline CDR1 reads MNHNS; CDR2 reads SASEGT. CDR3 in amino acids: CASSSGGQGRDEQFF. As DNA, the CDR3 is TGTGCCAGCAGCAGTGGAGGACAGGGAAGGGATGAGCAGTTCTTC.